The TCR beta chain under discussion was sequenced for a study of T cell responses to AZD1222 COVID-19 vaccine. Concerning this clone: Antigen unknown.

V lost 0 bases, J lost 0 bases, and 7 bases stayed unmatched. The CDR3 covers 19 residues. Germline V lookup: CDR1 SGHRS, CDR2 YFSETQ. Repertoires were generated with immunoSEQ multiplex PCR, while TCRdb's copy carries only in-frame clones and drops some. The sample consists of just under 90,000 clones, roughly 86% of them appearing once. Whole-study results and caveats: Seropositive at baseline were only a handful of AZD1222 recipients. Of spike-specific TCRs, nearly half reportedly target regions left unmutated in variants.

The chain carries TRBV5-1 and TRBJ2-3; 13 nucleotides match TRBD2. This clonotype originated in an adult in good health. The material sequenced was peripheral blood, taken on day 0 of AZD1222 vaccination. This chain's CDR3 is CASSLAGTSGTFSTDTQYF. The CDR3 DNA reads TGCGCCAGCAGCTTGGCCGGGACTAGCGGGACTTTTAGCACAGATACGCAGTATTTT. Full variable domain (remainder filled in from reference TRBV5-1 and TRBJ2-3): KAGVTQTPRYLIKTRGQQVTLSCSPISGHRSVSWYQQTPGQGLQFLFEYFSETQRNKGNFPGRFSGRQFSNSRSEMNVSTLELGDSALYLCASSLAGTSGTFSTDTQYFGPGTRLTVL.